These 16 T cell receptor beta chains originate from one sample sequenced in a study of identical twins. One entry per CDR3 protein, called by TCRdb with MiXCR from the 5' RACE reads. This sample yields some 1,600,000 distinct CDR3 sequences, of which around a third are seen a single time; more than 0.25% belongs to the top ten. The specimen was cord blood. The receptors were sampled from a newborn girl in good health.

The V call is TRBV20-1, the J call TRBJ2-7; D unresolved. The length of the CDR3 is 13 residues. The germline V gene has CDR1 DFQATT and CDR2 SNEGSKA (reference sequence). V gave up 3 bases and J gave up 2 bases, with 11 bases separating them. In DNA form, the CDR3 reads TGCAGTGCTAGGCAGAATGGGGCCTACGAGCAGTACTTC. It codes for CSARQNGAYEQYF.

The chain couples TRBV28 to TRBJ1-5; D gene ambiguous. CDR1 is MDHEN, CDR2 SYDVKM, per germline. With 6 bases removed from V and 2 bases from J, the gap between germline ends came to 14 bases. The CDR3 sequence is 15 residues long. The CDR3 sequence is CASSPRGWGNQPQHF. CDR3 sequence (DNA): TGTGCCAGCAGCCCCCGGGGATGGGGCAATCAGCCCCAGCATTTT.

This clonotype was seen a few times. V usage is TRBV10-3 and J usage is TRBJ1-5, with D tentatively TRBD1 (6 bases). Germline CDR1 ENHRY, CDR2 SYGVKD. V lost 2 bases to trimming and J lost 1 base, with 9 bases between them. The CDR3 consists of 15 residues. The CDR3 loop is CAISEATGSNQPQHF. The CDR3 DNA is TGTGCCATCAGTGAGGCTACAGGGAGCAATCAGCCCCAGCATTTT.

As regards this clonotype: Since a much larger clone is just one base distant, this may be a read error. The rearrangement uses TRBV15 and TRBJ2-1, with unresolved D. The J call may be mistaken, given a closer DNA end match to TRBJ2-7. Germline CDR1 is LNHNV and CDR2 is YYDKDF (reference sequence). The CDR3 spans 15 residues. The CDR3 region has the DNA TGTGCCACCAGACTCACTCGAAGCTCCTACAATGAGCAGTACTTC. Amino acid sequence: CATRLTRSSYNEQYF.

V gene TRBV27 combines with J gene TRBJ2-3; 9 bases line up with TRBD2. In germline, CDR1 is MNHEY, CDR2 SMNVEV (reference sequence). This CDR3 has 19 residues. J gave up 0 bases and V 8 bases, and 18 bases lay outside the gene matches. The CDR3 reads CASSVYPKRGVSSTDTQYF. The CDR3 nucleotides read TGTGCCAGCTCAGTTTATCCCAAGCGGGGGGTATCTAGCACAGATACGCAGTATTTT.

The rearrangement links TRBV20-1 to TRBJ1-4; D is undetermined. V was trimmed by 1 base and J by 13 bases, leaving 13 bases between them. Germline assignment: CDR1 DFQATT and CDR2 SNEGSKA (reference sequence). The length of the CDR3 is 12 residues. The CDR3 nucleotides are TGCAGTGCTAGAGGGCAGGCTGGGAGACTGTTTTTT. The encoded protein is CSARGQAGRLFF.

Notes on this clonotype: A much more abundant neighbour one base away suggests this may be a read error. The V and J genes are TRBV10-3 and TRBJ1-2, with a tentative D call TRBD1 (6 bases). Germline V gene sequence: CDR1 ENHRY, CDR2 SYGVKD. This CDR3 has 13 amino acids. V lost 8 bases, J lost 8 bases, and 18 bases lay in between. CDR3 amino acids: CAIGQYREGGYTF. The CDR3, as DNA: TGTGCCATCGGCCAATACAGGGAAGGGGGCTACACCTTC.

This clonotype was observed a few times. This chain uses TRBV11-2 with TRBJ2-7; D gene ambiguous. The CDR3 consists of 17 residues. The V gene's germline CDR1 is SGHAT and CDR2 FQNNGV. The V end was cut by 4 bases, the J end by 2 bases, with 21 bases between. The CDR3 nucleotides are TGTGCCAGCAGCTCCATTTCCCCAGGTGGAAGGGCCTACGAGCAGTACTTC. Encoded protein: CASSSISPGGRAYEQYF.

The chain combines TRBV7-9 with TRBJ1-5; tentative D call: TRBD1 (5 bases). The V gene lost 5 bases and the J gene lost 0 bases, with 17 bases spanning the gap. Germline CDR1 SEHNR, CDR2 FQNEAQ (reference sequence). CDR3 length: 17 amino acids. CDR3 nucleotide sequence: TGTGCCAGCAGCCCGAAAGACGGGACTTATAGCAATCAGCCCCAGCATTTT. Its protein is CASSPKDGTYSNQPQHF.

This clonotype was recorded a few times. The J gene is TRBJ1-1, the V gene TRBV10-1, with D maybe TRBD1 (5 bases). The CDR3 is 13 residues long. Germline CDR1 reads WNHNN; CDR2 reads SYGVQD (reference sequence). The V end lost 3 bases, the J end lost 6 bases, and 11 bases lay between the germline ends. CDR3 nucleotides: TGCGCCAGCAGTGATCACAGGAATTCTGAAGCTTTCTTT. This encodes CASSDHRNSEAFF.

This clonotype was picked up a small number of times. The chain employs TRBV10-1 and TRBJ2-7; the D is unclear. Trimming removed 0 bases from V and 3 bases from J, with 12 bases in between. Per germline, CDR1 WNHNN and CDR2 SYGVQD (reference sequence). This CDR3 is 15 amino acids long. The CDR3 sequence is CASSESVATNYEQYF. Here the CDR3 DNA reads TGCGCCAGCAGTGAGTCGGTAGCCACAAACTACGAGCAGTACTTC.

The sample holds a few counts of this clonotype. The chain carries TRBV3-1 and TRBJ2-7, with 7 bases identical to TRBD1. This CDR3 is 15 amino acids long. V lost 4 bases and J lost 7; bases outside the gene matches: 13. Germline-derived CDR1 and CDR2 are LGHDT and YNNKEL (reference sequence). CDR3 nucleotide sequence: TGTGCCAGCAGCCCTACGGGGACAGCCTTGGGGGAGCAGTACTTC. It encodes CASSPTGTALGEQYF.

The CDR3 DNA follows: TGTGCCACCGATACCGGGACTGTGACCTACGAGCAGTACTTC. Its protein product is CATDTGTVTYEQYF. The chain links TRBV28 to TRBJ2-7, with D perhaps TRBD2 (6 bases). The germline gives CDR1 MDHEN, CDR2 SYDVKM. Trimming cost V 10 bases and J 2 bases, with 18 bases left between them. The CDR3 extends over 14 amino acids.

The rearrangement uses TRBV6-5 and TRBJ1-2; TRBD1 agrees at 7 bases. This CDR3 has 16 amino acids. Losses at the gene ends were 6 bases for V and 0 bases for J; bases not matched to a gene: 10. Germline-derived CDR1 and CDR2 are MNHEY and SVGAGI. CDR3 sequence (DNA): TGTGCCAGCAGACGACTGGGACAGACACCTAACTATGGCTACACCTTC. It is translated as CASRRLGQTPNYGYTF.

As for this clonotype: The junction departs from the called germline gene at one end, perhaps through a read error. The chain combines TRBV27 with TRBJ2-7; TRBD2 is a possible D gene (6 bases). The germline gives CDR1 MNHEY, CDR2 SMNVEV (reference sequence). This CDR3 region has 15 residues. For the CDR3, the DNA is TGTGCCGGCAGCATTTCGGGAGACGCCTCCTACGAGCAGTACTTC. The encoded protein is CAGSISGDASYEQYF.

In DNA, the CDR3 is TGTGCCAGCAGTTTGAATCTAGCGGCCTACTCCTACAATGAGCAGTTCTTC. It encodes CASSLNLAAYSYNEQFF. This sequence joins TRBV27 and TRBJ2-1; 7 bases align to TRBD2. Germline loops: CDR1 MNHEY, CDR2 SMNVEV (reference sequence). This CDR3 spans 17 amino acids. V lost 3 bases to trimming and J lost 0 bases; unmatched junction nucleotides: 8.